A selection of T cell receptor beta chains follows, all from one sample in a study of cytomegalovirus exposure and HLA in healthy donors. Repertoires were generated with immunoSEQ multiplex PCR, while TCRdb's copy carries only in-frame clones and drops some. The data show around 110,000 clones, with around a tenth seen just once and roughly 3.1% held by the top ten. The source material was PBMCs. These receptors were taken from a man in his thirties or forties in good health and CMV-seronegative. CDR3s include the opening cysteine and the closing phenylalanine or tryptophan. A D gene is named only where the DNA matches it firmly. The listing skips clone size in some rows; elsewhere it reads once, few, many or a size class.

CDR3 length: 14
D gene: NA
clone size: NA
J gene: TRBJ1-1
V gene: TRBV27
CDR3 protein: CASSLSSVVTEAFF
CDR3 DNA: TGTGCCAGCAGCTTATCCTCGGTGGTGACTGAAGCTTTCTTT

CDR3 length: 15
D gene: TRBD2
clone size: NA
J gene: TRBJ2-3
V gene: TRBV5-1
CDR3 protein: CASNLNSGKTDTQYF
CDR3 DNA: TGCGCCAGCAATCTTAATAGCGGGAAGACAGATACGCAGTATTTT

CDR3 length: 12
D gene: NA
clone size: few
J gene: TRBJ2-6
V gene: TRBV6-5
CDR3 protein: CATRTQRRVLTF
CDR3 DNA: TGTGCCACCAGGACGCAACGGAGGGTCCTGACTTTC

CDR3 length: 13
D gene: NA
clone size: few
J gene: TRBJ2-1
V gene: TRBV27
CDR3 protein: CASRGGQFNEQFF
CDR3 DNA: TGTGCCAGCAGGGGGGGACAGTTCAATGAGCAGTTCTTC

CDR3 length: 15
D gene: NA
clone size: few
J gene: TRBJ2-1
V gene: TRBV9
CDR3 protein: CASSAGGGAYNEQFF
CDR3 DNA: TGTGCCAGCAGCGCTGGCGGAGGGGCCTACAATGAGCAGTTCTTC

CDR3 length: 17
D gene: TRBD1
clone size: few
J gene: TRBJ1-5
V gene: TRBV6-1
CDR3 protein: CASSEAEGARSNQPQHF
CDR3 DNA: TGTGCCAGCAGTGAAGCGGAGGGGGCGCGGAGCAATCAGCCCCAGCATTTT

CDR3 length: 14
D gene: TRBD1
clone size: few
J gene: TRBJ2-5
V gene: TRBV11-2
CDR3 protein: CASSASGGQETQYF
CDR3 DNA: TGTGCCAGCAGCGCCTCAGGGGGACAAGAGACCCAGTACTTC

CDR3 length: 15
D gene: TRBD1
clone size: NA
J gene: TRBJ1-3
V gene: TRBV5-6
CDR3 protein: CASSLSGQAGNTIYF
CDR3 DNA: TGTGCCAGCAGCTTGTCCGGACAGGCAGGAAACACCATATATTTT

CDR3 length: 17
D gene: TRBD2
clone size: NA
J gene: TRBJ2-7
V gene: TRBV11-2
CDR3 protein: CASSLGTSGGGSYEQYF
CDR3 DNA: TGTGCCAGCAGCTTAGGGACTAGCGGGGGTGGGTCCTACGAGCAGTACTTC

CDR3 length: 15
D gene: TRBD1
clone size: NA
J gene: TRBJ2-5
V gene: TRBV5-4
CDR3 protein: CASSLNRGRQETQYF
CDR3 DNA: TGTGCCAGCAGCTTGAACAGGGGGCGTCAAGAGACCCAGTACTTC

CDR3 length: 17
D gene: TRBD1
clone size: NA
J gene: TRBJ1-2
V gene: TRBV7-9
CDR3 protein: CASSLDYFGDRGYGYTF
CDR3 DNA: TGTGCCAGCAGCTTAGATTATTTCGGGGACAGGGGCTATGGCTACACCTTC

CDR3 length: 14
D gene: NA
clone size: few
J gene: TRBJ1-1
V gene: TRBV19
CDR3 protein: CASSIGGAGTEAFF
CDR3 DNA: TGTGCCAGTAGTATTGGAGGGGCCGGGACTGAAGCTTTCTTT

CDR3 length: 15
D gene: NA
clone size: few
J gene: TRBJ1-5
V gene: TRBV28
CDR3 protein: CASRNYRESNQPQHF
CDR3 DNA: TGTGCCAGCAGGAATTACAGGGAGAGCAATCAGCCCCAGCATTTT

CDR3 length: 17
D gene: TRBD1
clone size: few
J gene: TRBJ2-5
V gene: TRBV2
CDR3 protein: CASRGTAPGGSRETQYF
CDR3 DNA: TGTGCCAGCAGGGGGACTGCCCCAGGGGGCTCGCGGGAGACCCAGTACTTC

CDR3 length: 15
D gene: NA
clone size: NA
J gene: TRBJ1-4
V gene: TRBV9
CDR3 protein: CASSVDAGWNEKLFF
CDR3 DNA: TGTGCCAGCAGCGTAGACGCAGGGTGGAATGAAAAACTGTTTTTT

CDR3 length: 12
D gene: NA
clone size: few
J gene: TRBJ2-2
V gene: TRBV27
CDR3 protein: CASSFSTGELFF
CDR3 DNA: TGTGCCAGCAGTTTCAGCACCGGGGAGCTGTTTTTT

CDR3 length: 12
D gene: NA
clone size: NA
J gene: TRBJ2-5
V gene: TRBV18
CDR3 protein: CASSPVGETQYF
CDR3 DNA: TGTGCCAGCTCACCCGTTGGCGAGACCCAGTACTTC

CDR3 length: 15
D gene: NA
clone size: NA
J gene: TRBJ2-4
V gene: TRBV19
CDR3 protein: CASSAGRLAKNIQYF
CDR3 DNA: TGTGCCAGTAGCGCGGGACGGCTAGCCAAAAACATTCAGTACTTC

CDR3 length: 16
D gene: NA
clone size: few
J gene: TRBJ1-6
V gene: TRBV2
CDR3 protein: CASSEALAGLNSPLHF
CDR3 DNA: TGTGCCAGCAGTGAAGCCTTGGCGGGACTAAATTCACCCCTCCACTTT

CDR3 length: 17
D gene: TRBD2
clone size: NA
J gene: TRBJ2-3
V gene: TRBV15
CDR3 protein: CATSRDKLAGGTDTQYF
CDR3 DNA: TGTGCCACCAGCAGAGATAAACTAGCGGGAGGCACAGATACGCAGTATTTT

CDR3 length: 16
D gene: NA
clone size: NA
J gene: TRBJ2-1
V gene: TRBV4-3
CDR3 protein: CASSQDLNYRNNEQFF
CDR3 DNA: TGCGCCAGCAGCCAAGATCTGAACTACCGAAACAATGAGCAGTTCTTC

CDR3 length: 16
D gene: NA
clone size: NA
J gene: TRBJ2-7
V gene: TRBV7-9
CDR3 protein: CASSTTGEGVPYEQYF
CDR3 DNA: TGTGCCAGCAGCACCACCGGGGAGGGGGTCCCTTACGAGCAGTACTTC

CDR3 length: 13
D gene: NA
clone size: few
J gene: TRBJ1-4
V gene: TRBV19
CDR3 protein: CASSQDGVRKLFF
CDR3 DNA: TGTGCCAGTAGTCAGGACGGGGTACGAAAACTGTTTTTT

CDR3 length: 14
D gene: NA
clone size: NA
J gene: TRBJ1-2
V gene: TRBV7-9
CDR3 protein: CASSLGDKYYGYTF
CDR3 DNA: TGTGCCAGCAGCTTAGGCGACAAGTACTATGGCTACACCTTC

CDR3 length: 14
D gene: NA
clone size: NA
J gene: TRBJ1-6
V gene: TRBV27
CDR3 protein: CASAPTGYNSPLHF
CDR3 DNA: TGTGCCAGCGCCCCGACGGGGTATAATTCACCCCTCCACTTT

CDR3 length: 15
D gene: NA
clone size: NA
J gene: TRBJ2-7
V gene: TRBV28
CDR3 protein: CASSFGGGVAYEQYF
CDR3 DNA: TGTGCCAGCAGTTTTGGGGGAGGTGTCGCCTACGAGCAGTACTTC

CDR3 length: 15
D gene: NA
clone size: few
J gene: TRBJ2-5
V gene: TRBV7-9
CDR3 protein: CASSPPGSRQETQYF
CDR3 DNA: TGTGCCAGCAGCCCCCCAGGAAGCCGACAAGAGACCCAGTACTTC

CDR3 length: 14
D gene: NA
clone size: NA
J gene: TRBJ1-2
V gene: TRBV5-1
CDR3 protein: CASSLAGGDYGYTF
CDR3 DNA: TGCGCCAGCAGCTTGGCGGGGGGGGACTATGGCTACACCTTC

CDR3 length: 16
D gene: TRBD2
clone size: few
J gene: TRBJ2-5
V gene: TRBV5-1
CDR3 protein: CASSSTLAGGQETQYF
CDR3 DNA: TGCGCCAGCAGCTCGACCCTAGCGGGGGGGCAGGAGACCCAGTACTTC

CDR3 length: 15
D gene: TRBD1
clone size: few
J gene: TRBJ2-4
V gene: TRBV27
CDR3 protein: CASSLRAAGGNIQYF
CDR3 DNA: TGTGCCAGCAGTTTGCGCGCGGCAGGGGGAAACATTCAGTACTTC

CDR3 length: 13
D gene: NA
clone size: few
J gene: TRBJ2-1
V gene: TRBV5-1
CDR3 protein: CASSLDRNNEQFF
CDR3 DNA: TGCGCCAGCAGCTTGGACAGGAACAATGAGCAGTTCTTC

CDR3 length: 15
D gene: NA
clone size: NA
J gene: TRBJ1-2
V gene: TRBV5-4
CDR3 protein: CASSLDRVETNGYTF
CDR3 DNA: TGTGCCAGCAGCCTCGACCGGGTCGAGACGAATGGCTACACCTTC

CDR3 length: 14
D gene: NA
clone size: NA
J gene: TRBJ2-7
V gene: TRBV19
CDR3 protein: CASSPGDGPYEQYF
CDR3 DNA: TGTGCCAGTAGTCCGGGGGACGGCCCATACGAGCAGTACTTC

CDR3 length: 14
D gene: NA
clone size: NA
J gene: TRBJ2-7
V gene: TRBV5-4
CDR3 protein: CATSLRGTDYEQYF
CDR3 DNA: TGTGCCACCTCACTCAGGGGGACTGATTACGAGCAGTACTTC

CDR3 length: 17
D gene: NA
clone size: NA
J gene: TRBJ2-7
V gene: TRBV5-4
CDR3 protein: CASSSLDLTGDYYDQYF
CDR3 DNA: TGTGCCAGCAGCTCTCTAGATTTGACAGGGGACTACTACGACCAGTACTTC

CDR3 length: 16
D gene: TRBD1
clone size: few
J gene: TRBJ2-2
V gene: TRBV18
CDR3 protein: CASSPGQGPNTGELFF
CDR3 DNA: TGTGCCAGCTCACCGGGACAGGGGCCAAACACCGGGGAGCTGTTTTTT

CDR3 length: 14
D gene: TRBD1
clone size: NA
J gene: TRBJ2-7
V gene: TRBV5-6
CDR3 protein: CASSFDRGTYEQYF
CDR3 DNA: TGTGCCAGCAGCTTTGACAGGGGGACCTACGAGCAGTACTTC

CDR3 length: 18
D gene: TRBD2
clone size: NA
J gene: TRBJ2-5
V gene: TRBV29-1
CDR3 protein: CSVELRTSGWGLQETQYF
CDR3 DNA: TGCAGCGTAGAACTCCGGACTAGCGGGTGGGGATTACAAGAGACCCAGTACTTC

CDR3 length: 16
D gene: NA
clone size: NA
J gene: TRBJ1-2
V gene: TRBV30
CDR3 protein: CAWSVQGAQKTYGYTF
CDR3 DNA: TGTGCCTGGAGTGTACAGGGAGCCCAGAAAACCTATGGCTACACCTTC

CDR3 length: 19
D gene: TRBD2
clone size: few
J gene: TRBJ2-5
V gene: TRBV5-1
CDR3 protein: CASSWVDGTSGGARETQYF
CDR3 DNA: TGCGCCAGCAGCTGGGTTGACGGGACTAGCGGGGGGGCCCGTGAGACCCAGTACTTC

CDR3 length: 15
D gene: NA
clone size: few
J gene: TRBJ1-1
V gene: TRBV28
CDR3 protein: CASRFLQIMNTEAFF
CDR3 DNA: TGTGCCAGCAGGTTTCTACAGATCATGAACACTGAAGCTTTCTTT

CDR3 length: 15
D gene: NA
clone size: NA
J gene: TRBJ2-3
V gene: TRBV5-4
CDR3 protein: CASFSRAEITDTQYF
CDR3 DNA: TGTGCCAGCTTCAGCAGGGCGGAAATCACAGATACGCAGTATTTT

CDR3 length: 15
D gene: NA
clone size: few
J gene: TRBJ1-6
V gene: TRBV7-2
CDR3 protein: CASSPRPGPGSPLHF
CDR3 DNA: TGTGCCAGCAGCCCCCGCCCCGGCCCAGGTTCACCCCTCCACTTT

CDR3 length: 13
D gene: NA
clone size: few
J gene: TRBJ2-7
V gene: TRBV29-1
CDR3 protein: CSVESGDDHEQYF
CDR3 DNA: TGCAGCGTTGAGTCAGGGGACGACCACGAGCAGTACTTC

CDR3 length: 16
D gene: TRBD1
clone size: NA
J gene: TRBJ2-7
V gene: TRBV19
CDR3 protein: CASSSTTGGDAYEQYF
CDR3 DNA: TGTGCCAGTAGTTCAACGACAGGGGGGGACGCCTACGAGCAGTACTTC

CDR3 length: 15
D gene: TRBD1
clone size: NA
J gene: TRBJ2-2
V gene: TRBV7-2
CDR3 protein: CASSRTGTGTGELFF
CDR3 DNA: TGTGCCAGCAGCCGGACAGGAACGGGCACCGGGGAGCTGTTTTTT

CDR3 length: 15
D gene: TRBD1
clone size: NA
J gene: TRBJ2-7
V gene: TRBV5-5
CDR3 protein: CASSYGQGAVYEQYF
CDR3 DNA: TGTGCCAGCAGCTACGGACAGGGGGCGGTCTACGAGCAGTACTTC

CDR3 length: 15
D gene: NA
clone size: NA
J gene: TRBJ2-2
V gene: TRBV28
CDR3 protein: CASRGGAGNTGELFF
CDR3 DNA: TGTGCCAGCAGGGGGGGGGCAGGGAACACCGGGGAGCTGTTTTTT

CDR3 length: 16
D gene: TRBD1
clone size: few
J gene: TRBJ1-5
V gene: TRBV18
CDR3 protein: CASSSTGPDSNQPQHF
CDR3 DNA: TGTGCCAGCTCCTCGACAGGGCCCGATAGCAATCAGCCCCAGCATTTT

CDR3 length: 13
D gene: NA
clone size: few
J gene: TRBJ1-1
V gene: TRBV9
CDR3 protein: CASTGISNTEAFF
CDR3 DNA: TGTGCCAGCACAGGGATTTCGAACACTGAAGCTTTCTTT

CDR3 length: 18
D gene: NA
clone size: few
J gene: TRBJ2-1
V gene: TRBV21-1
CDR3 protein: CASSNTPLAGANYNEQFF
CDR3 DNA: TGTGCCAGCAGCAATACCCCCCTAGCGGGGGCCAACTACAATGAGCAGTTCTTC

CDR3 length: 12
D gene: TRBD1
clone size: few
J gene: TRBJ1-2
V gene: TRBV9
CDR3 protein: CASSGYRGGYTF
CDR3 DNA: TGTGCCAGCAGCGGATACAGGGGTGGCTACACCTTC

CDR3 length: 14
D gene: TRBD1
clone size: few
J gene: TRBJ1-1
V gene: TRBV7-6
CDR3 protein: CASSLMTGETEAFF
CDR3 DNA: TGTGCCAGCAGCTTAATGACAGGGGAGACTGAAGCTTTCTTT

CDR3 length: 15
D gene: TRBD1
clone size: few
J gene: TRBJ1-1
V gene: TRBV5-5
CDR3 protein: CASSVGQGANTEAFF
CDR3 DNA: TGTGCCAGCAGCGTGGGACAGGGGGCGAACACTGAAGCTTTCTTT

CDR3 length: 15
D gene: TRBD1
clone size: NA
J gene: TRBJ1-1
V gene: TRBV28
CDR3 protein: CASSTIHRGSTEAFF
CDR3 DNA: TGTGCCAGCAGTACCATCCACAGGGGGAGCACTGAAGCTTTCTTT